The T cell receptor (beta chain) described here comes from a study of regulatory T cells in long-lasting Graves disease (dated by TCRdb to about 2021). Some background on the complete study: Persistent Graves' disease was defined as persistently positive TSH receptor autoantibodies together with antithyroid drug treatment for over 5 years. This study used TCR sequencing and RNA sequencing of peripheral blood to compare persistent Graves' disease patients against newly diagnosed Graves' disease patients. The study was registered as a clinical trial and conducted in China. A total of around 35 samples underwent TCR sequencing, from roughly 13 patients with persistent Graves' disease and some 20 patients with newly diagnosed Graves' disease. Persistent Graves' disease patients in the clinical cohort had taken antithyroid drugs for roughly 10 years on average. General findings and caveats noted by the study authors: Persistent disease showed preferential use of TRBV28, TRBJ1-2 and TRBJ2-5, whereas newly diagnosed disease favored TRBV20-1 and TRBJ2-1. The authors noted that the small sample size was a limitation that may lower accuracy. The study examined only peripheral blood because the primary lesion, thyroid tissue, could not be accessed. Sequencing and analysis were limited to the TCR beta chain. Compared with newly diagnosed patients, patients with persistent Graves' disease had lower TCR Shannon entropy and fewer highly expanded clones, which suggests clonal expansion. Persistent patients shared more public clonotypes among themselves (around 3,000) than newly diagnosed patients did (approximately 970).

V ends up 6 bases short and J 0 bases short, with an unmatched junction base count of 3. Including the terminal cysteine and phenylalanine, the CDR3 comprises 13 residues. Only the CDR3 part of the read is kept: 39 bases, read in frame from the first base. CDR1 and CDR2 are drawn from the germline V gene: SQVTM, ANQGSEA. Libraries were built with multiplex PCR. Sequencing used an Illumina HiSeq 4000. CDR3 regions were amplified by Arm-PCR with iRepertoire HTBI primers to construct TCR beta libraries. Before sequencing, the PCR products underwent gel purification. As for the original processing: A total of roughly 58 TRBV and 14 TRBJ segments were identified across samples and were used for gene usage analysis of CDR3 amino acid clonotypes. COPE and FqMerger were used to merge filtered high-quality paired reads into contigs. BLAST was used to align contigs to the IMGT TRBV, TRBD and TRBJ reference genes, and CDR3 was defined following IMGT. Any clonotype with a frequency above 0.1% was classified as a highly expanded clone. Shannon entropy was used to measure repertoire diversity, and the Gini coefficient was used to measure V-J evenness. Public clonotypes were defined as clonotypes shared by more than one individual. TCRdb applied fastp at Q25 and MiXCR to the public reads, then kept only in-frame beta chains. Every CDR3 protein is listed once, alongside the most common genes and DNA of its rows. TCRdb assigned the V and J calls; the authors' analysis was not used. For this sample the table gives a few hundred thousand distinct CDR3 sequences, of which 21% were detected only once. Of the sample, over 11% is held by the ten largest clones.

This clonotype showed up just a few times. Its antigen is not yet known. Base qualities are not provided; no much larger clone lies one nucleotide away. This specimen's time point label, interpreted: persistent/refractory GD, antithyroid drugs over 5 years with positive TRAb. RNA was extracted from PBMCs in TRIzol for both TCR sequencing and RNA sequencing. The diagnosis of Graves' disease was made according to American Thyroid Association guidelines. Patients were recruited from an endocrinology department in Xi'an, China. Each patient gave roughly 8.4 milliliters of peripheral blood, collected in an EDTA anticoagulant tube. PBMCs were isolated by Ficoll Paque Plus density gradient separation without further T cell sorting. RNA quality was checked with an Agilent 2100 Bioanalyzer and agarose gel, and concentration with a NanoDrop 2000.

The sequence links TRBV29-1 to TRBJ2-7, and TRBD2 matches 9 of the central bases. The sequencing here drew on peripheral blood mononuclear cells (PBMCs), taken when the disease was refractory, from a patient treated with antithyroid drugs. This TCR was recovered from a female donor with Graves disease. The DNA reads TGCAGCGTCCGGACTAGCGACTCCTACGAGCAGTACTTC. This gives the protein CSVRTSDSYEQYF.